These 13 T cell receptor beta chains came from one sample sequenced in a study of T cell changes during pregnancy in multiple sclerosis. Data came from immunoSEQ multiplex PCR; TCRdb stores just in-frame clones and leaves some out. The repertoire consists of about 40,000 clones, with around 90% occurring once and the leading ten covering more than 4.5%. Specimen: peripheral blood, collected in the first trimester of pregnancy. The source is a female donor in good health, enrolled as a control in a pregnancy study.

V is TRBV4-3 and J is TRBJ2-5, with TRBD2 matching over 7 bases. CDR3 length: 16 residues. Trimming removed 0 bases from V and 0 bases from J; junction bases left unmatched: 4. Germline lookup yields CDR1 LGHNA and CDR2 YSLEER. The CDR3 region has the DNA TGCGCCAGCAGCCAAGAACTGGGGGGGGACCAAGAGACCCAGTACTTC. This sequence encodes CASSQELGGDQETQYF.

V is TRBV28 and J is TRBJ1-5, with D uncertain. V was trimmed by 10 bases and J by 1 base, leaving 23 bases between them. The CDR3 has 17 residues. The germline CDR1 and CDR2 sequences are MDHEN and SYDVKM. The CDR3 spells CAIDTSRTVPSNQPQHF. In nucleotides, the CDR3 is TGTGCCATCGATACCTCCCGGACTGTACCCAGCAATCAGCCCCAGCATTTT.

The chain employs TRBV9 and TRBJ1-5; tentatively, D is TRBD1 (5 bases). This CDR3 is 14 amino acids long. V was trimmed by 0 bases and J by 9 bases, leaving 13 bases between them. CDR1 and CDR2 from the germline V gene are SGDLS and YYNGEE. CDR3 bases: TGTGCCAGCAGCGTAGGGGCAGGGTCTAGGCCCCAGCATTTT. This codes for CASSVGAGSRPQHF.

The V gene is TRBV4-2, the J gene TRBJ2-1; 9 nucleotides line up with TRBD1. The CDR3 loop spans 17 amino acids. Germline assignment: CDR1 LGHNA and CDR2 YNFKEQ. J gave up 8 bases and V 1 base, and 12 bases lay outside the gene matches. CDR3 region: CASSQGSPGQGSDEQFF. Written as DNA, the CDR3 is TGTGCCAGCAGCCAAGGCTCCCCGGGACAGGGTTCCGATGAGCAGTTCTTC.

The chain carries TRBV4-1 and TRBJ1-1; D may be TRBD1 (5 bases). The CDR3 is made up of 13 amino acids. V was shortened by 0 bases and J by 11 bases, with 13 bases between the two germline ends. The V gene's germline CDR1 is MGHRA and CDR2 YSYEKL. The CDR3 DNA reads as TGCGCCAGCAGCCAAGATCGTCCAGGGCGGGCTTTCTTT. Translating it yields CASSQDRPGRAFF.

The V gene is TRBV6-5, the J gene TRBJ1-1; 8 bases line up with TRBD1. V dropped 4 bases and J dropped 1; count of bases not matched to a gene: 2. The CDR3 sequence is 14 residues long. Looked up from germline, CDR1 is MNHEY and CDR2 is SVGAGI. The DNA of the CDR3 is TGTGCCAGCAGTTCGGGACAGGAGAACACTGAAGCTTTCTTT. Its translation is CASSSGQENTEAFF.

This chain links TRBV28 with TRBJ2-7, with D perhaps matching TRBD1 (6 bases). In germline, CDR1 is MDHEN, CDR2 SYDVKM. The CDR3 contains 13 residues. V lost 7 bases, J lost 3 bases, and 13 bases lay in between. As DNA, the CDR3 is TGTGCCAGCACCTCCGGGACACTCTACGAGCAGTACTTC. Its translation is CASTSGTLYEQYF. Full variable domain (missing parts from reference TRBV28 and TRBJ2-7): DVKVTQSSRYLVKRTGEKVFLECVQDMDHENMFWYRQDPGLGLRLIYFSYDVKMKEKGDIPEGYSVSREKKERFSLILESASTNQTSMYLCASTSGTLYEQYFGPGTRLTVT.

The V gene is TRBV4-1, the J gene TRBJ1-4, with TRBD1 matching over 7 bases. Trimming at V came to 7 bases and at J to 7 bases, leaving 3 bases not matched to a gene. The CDR3 spans 12 residues. CDR1 is MGHRA and CDR2 is YSYEKL in the germline V gene. CDR3 amino acids: CASTPGGEKLFF. The CDR3 region has the DNA TGCGCCAGCACCCCAGGGGGTGAAAAACTGTTTTTT.

This clone occurred a few times. The CDR3 sequence: CASARVNNSPLHF. In DNA, the CDR3 is TGTGCCAGCGCCAGGGTTAATAATTCACCCCTCCACTTT. The rearrangement uses TRBV27 and TRBJ1-6, with TRBD1 as a possible D gene (5 bases). The CDR3 length is 13 residues. Trimming removed 8 bases at V and 5 bases at J, with 10 bases between. Germline values: CDR1 MNHEY, CDR2 SMNVEV (reference sequence).

The genes are TRBV7-9 and TRBJ2-3; 16 nucleotides line up with TRBD2. CDR3 length: 19 amino acids. CDR1 and CDR2 from the germline V gene are SEHNR and FQNEAQ (reference sequence). The V segment lost 2 bases and the J segment 4 bases; nucleotides outside the gene matches: 9. CDR3: CASSLYAGLAGGPADTQYF. The CDR3 DNA follows: TGTGCCAGCAGCTTATATGCGGGACTAGCGGGAGGGCCGGCAGATACGCAGTATTTT.

The chain links TRBV7-9 to TRBJ2-7; D may be TRBD2 (7 bases). The V gene's germline CDR1 is SEHNR and CDR2 FQNEAQ (reference sequence). Between the trimmed V and J ends, which lost 5 bases and 3 bases, there was a span of 17 bases. This CDR3 comprises 15 residues. CDR3 bases: TGTGCCAGCAGCCGAGGGGGGGGTGGGAACTACGAGCAGTACTTC. It translates to CASSRGGGGNYEQYF. Using reference TRBV7-9 and TRBJ2-7 for the parts outside the CDR3, the full variable domain is DTGVSQNPRHKITKRGQNVTFRCDPISEHNRLYWYRQTLGQGPEFLTYFQNEAQLEKSRLLSDRFSAERPKGSFSTLEIQRTEQGDSAMYLCASSRGGGGNYEQYFGPGTRLTVT.

This chain uses TRBV6-5 with TRBJ2-2; TRBD1 agrees at 10 bases. V lost 5 bases, J lost 4 bases, and 4 bases stayed unmatched. This CDR3 is 15 amino acids long. In germline, CDR1 is MNHEY, CDR2 SVGAGI. The CDR3 coding sequence is TGTGCCAGCAGTCCCGGGGACAGGGGCACCGGGGAGCTGTTTTTT. Translated: CASSPGDRGTGELFF.

This rearrangement joins TRBV4-2 to TRBJ2-1, with D perhaps TRBD1 (6 bases). Trimming removed 2 bases from V and 5 bases from J, with 7 bases in between. Germline V gene lookup returns CDR1 LGHNA and CDR2 YNFKEQ. The CDR3 extends over 13 amino acids. CDR3 nucleotides: TGTGCCAGCAGCCAACGGACAGACAATGAGCAGTTCTTC. It codes for CASSQRTDNEQFF.